This T cell receptor (beta chain) is drawn from a study of OX40 agonist ivuxolimab in advanced cancers. The wider study: A history of anti-PD-1, anti-PD-L1 or anti-CTLA-4 therapy was acceptable, and over 35% had some.

Concerning this clone: What it binds is unknown.

General study results and limits: Near-lowest levels of clonal expansion characterized partial responders at 0.1-3.0 mg/kg. Normalized T-cell clonal expansion was also low in a subset of nonresponders. Doses of 0.1 to 3.0 mg/kg were accompanied by clonal expansion of CD4+ and CD8+ blood T cells by week 6.

Sequencing was performed with immunoSEQ multiplex PCR; in TCRdb, only in-frame clones are kept and a portion is missing. Here the sample spans 98,000 or so clones, 75% to 90% being singletons. Germline V gene data show CDR1 as SEHNR and CDR2 as FQNEAQ (reference sequence). V lost 1 base and J lost 8; bases outside the gene matches: 6. The CDR3 sequence is 15 residues long. The sequence derives from an adult with an advanced solid tumor such as melanoma, head and neck, liver or kidney cancer. The gene calls are TRBV7-9 and TRBJ1-4; 8 bases line up with TRBD1. Sequenced here: CD4+ or CD8+ T cells sorted from blood, sampled in a trial of the OX40 agonist ivuxolimab. The CDR3 sequence: CASSLDRQGAEKLFF. The CDR3 DNA reads as TGTGCCAGCAGCTTAGATCGCCAGGGGGCGGAAAAACTGTTTTTT.